A single sample is the source of the 13 T cell receptor beta chains below, sequenced in a study of cytomegalovirus exposure and HLA in healthy donors. In the PCR, 60 Vbeta and 13 Jbeta primers were used. Measured with immunoSEQ multiplex PCR; TCRdb has only the in-frame clones, and not every one. The sample records around 190,000 clones, roughly 79% being singletons. Material for sequencing was PBMCs. These TCRs come from a man aged 25-45 years in good health and CMV-seronegative.

The table lists this clone with a few counts. The V gene is TRBV2, the J gene TRBJ2-5, with 7 nucleotides matching TRBD1. Per the germline V gene, CDR1 is SNHLY and CDR2 is FYNNEI. The trim removed 6 bases at V and 0 bases at J, leaving 7 bases unmatched. There are 15 residues in the CDR3. The chain's CDR3 is CASSGDRAYQETQYF. The CDR3 DNA follows: TGTGCCAGCAGCGGGGACAGAGCGTACCAAGAGACCCAGTACTTC.

The chain joins TRBV30 to TRBJ2-7, with 10 positions matching TRBD2. Germline loops: CDR1 GTSNPN, CDR2 SVGIG (reference sequence). The CDR3 has 14 residues. Germline trimming cut 2 bases from V and 3 bases from J; bases unmatched to any gene: 4. The chain's CDR3 is CAWSFSGRSYEQYF. The CDR3 DNA is TGTGCCTGGAGTTTTAGCGGGAGGAGCTACGAGCAGTACTTC.

The V gene is TRBV2, the J gene TRBJ1-1, with no clear D. CDR1 and CDR2 (germline): SNHLY, FYNNEI. V lost 7 bases and J lost 5, with 14 bases in between. The CDR3 has 13 amino acids. The CDR3 loop reads CASNLRTGTEAFF. DNA for the CDR3: TGTGCCAGCAACCTACGGACGGGAACTGAAGCTTTCTTT.

The rearrangement uses TRBV5-1 and TRBJ2-3; a weak D match, TRBD1 (5 bases). V was cut by 0 bases and J by 0 bases, with 8 bases left in between. This CDR3 spans 15 amino acids. Germline-derived CDR1 and CDR2 are SGHRS and YFSETQ. CDR3 sequence reads: CASSLVGRSTDTQYF. CDR3 sequence (DNA): TGCGCCAGCAGCTTGGTGGGGCGAAGCACAGATACGCAGTATTTT.

The chain uses TRBV6-5 and TRBJ1-1; D is unclear. CDR1 MNHEY and CDR2 SVGAGI come from the germline V gene. The CDR3 has 13 amino acids. V was pared by 6 bases and J by 1 base, with 9 bases between. In DNA, the CDR3 is TGTGCCAGCAGGAAAACGGGGAACACTGAAGCTTTCTTT. Encoded protein: CASRKTGNTEAFF.

This clone was observed a few times. The chain links TRBV28 to TRBJ1-1; tentatively, D is TRBD1 (6 bases). CDR3 length: 13 amino acids. V gave up 4 bases and J gave up 8 bases, with 14 bases separating them. CDR1 is MDHEN, CDR2 SYDVKM, per germline. The DNA for the CDR3 is TGTGCCAGCAGTTGGGGGACACATAAAGAAGCTTTCTTT. Translation gives CASSWGTHKEAFF.

The V gene is TRBV29-1, the J gene TRBJ2-7; D might be TRBD2 (6 bases). Trimming stripped 5 bases from V and 0 bases from J, with 20 bases between. The CDR3 runs to 16 residues. CDR1 is SQVTM and CDR2 is ANQGSEA in the germline V gene. CDR3 bases: TGCAGCGTTCTGATGCCGGGACTCGTCGACTCCTACGAGCAGTACTTC. Amino acid sequence: CSVLMPGLVDSYEQYF.

The CDR3 spells CASKGQNHNEQFF. CDR3 in DNA: TGCGCCAGCAAGGGACAGAATCACAATGAGCAGTTCTTC. The gene calls are TRBV4-1 and TRBJ2-1; 7 nucleotides line up with TRBD1. Losses at the gene ends were 7 bases for V and 5 bases for J; bases not matched to a gene: 5. The CDR3 has 13 residues. Looked up from germline, CDR1 is MGHRA and CDR2 is YSYEKL.

The rearrangement joins TRBV25-1 to TRBJ2-1, with 8 bases aligning to TRBD1. Germline assignment: CDR1 MGHDK and CDR2 SYGVNS. The CDR3 consists of 18 residues. Germline trimming cut 1 base from V and 0 bases from J; bases unmatched to any gene: 8. The CDR3 is CASSESGGRGASYNEQFF. The CDR3, as DNA: TGTGCCAGCAGTGAATCAGGGGGCCGAGGCGCCTCCTACAATGAGCAGTTCTTC.

With respect to this clone: This sample includes further DNA sequences coding for the same CDR3. The V call is TRBV5-1, the J call TRBJ1-3, with TRBD1 as a possible D gene (5 bases). V lost 2 bases, J lost 4 bases, and 16 bases lay in between. The CDR3 is 16 residues long. The germline gives CDR1 SGHRS, CDR2 YFSETQ. Here the CDR3 DNA reads TGCGCCAGCAGCTTTGGGCAGGGTGGTGGAGGAAACACCATATATTTT. It specifies CASSFGQGGGGNTIYF.

V is TRBV6-5 and J is TRBJ2-7; D might be TRBD1 (5 bases). There are 15 residues in the CDR3. V lost 2 bases, J lost 4 bases, and 15 bases lay in between. The germline V gene has CDR1 MNHEY and CDR2 SVGAGI. The CDR3 sequence is CASSYRGAFSYEQYF. The CDR3 nucleotides are TGTGCCAGCAGTTACAGGGGTGCGTTTTCTTACGAGCAGTACTTC.

This clone was counted once. This chain joins TRBV10-2 and TRBJ2-7; D remains ambiguous. Trimming removed 7 bases at V and 0 bases at J, with 16 bases between. This CDR3 contains 15 residues. Germline loops: CDR1 WSHSY, CDR2 SAAADI. In nucleotides, the CDR3 is TGCGCCAGCAATCAACGCCTAGTACACTCCTACGAGCAGTACTTC. This gives the protein CASNQRLVHSYEQYF.

The gene calls are TRBV28 and TRBJ1-4; TRBD1 is a possible D gene (6 bases). Deletions cut 3 bases from V and 8 bases from J, with 16 bases between. The V gene's germline CDR1 is MDHEN and CDR2 SYDVKM. The CDR3 runs 15 residues. CDR3 region: CASSLNQGLREKLFF. The CDR3 coding sequence is TGTGCCAGCAGTTTGAATCAGGGGTTACGGGAAAAACTGTTTTTT. The whole variable domain, filled in from reference TRBV28 and TRBJ1-4, reads DVKVTQSSRYLVKRTGEKVFLECVQDMDHENMFWYRQDPGLGLRLIYFSYDVKMKEKGDIPEGYSVSREKKERFSLILESASTNQTSMYLCASSLNQGLREKLFFGSGTQLSVL.